This TCR beta chain was captured in a study of identical twins. General study points: Abundant beta clonotypes from cord blood had fewer insertions, unlike memory repertoires, which showed none. Out-of-frame alpha sequences shared by twins showed excess low generation probability. The study based its conclusions on cross-sectional statistical analysis and did not follow the same donors.

CDR3 size: 13 residues. CDR1 is SNHLY and CDR2 is FYNNEI in the germline V gene. V lost 0 bases, J lost 9 bases, and 1 base stayed unmatched. With regard to this clonotype: Its specificity is not known.

Using its own MiXCR run on the 5' RACE reads, TCRdb lists one record per CDR3 protein. The table includes a few hundred thousand distinct CDR3 sequences, around an eighth detected once. This sample also belongs to another study, concerning yellow fever vaccine responses in identical twins. Per that paper: As reported, the vaccine T cell response of twins seemed partly convergent and partly personalized.

This TCR was recovered from a woman in her late teens or twenties in good health. The gene calls are TRBV2 and TRBJ2-1; TRBD2 agrees at 8 bases. Sequencing was performed on CD4+ T cells sorted from blood. The CDR3 region has the DNA TGTGCCAGCAGTGAAGCACGGGGGGGTGAGCAGTTCTTC. Its translation is CASSEARGGEQFF.